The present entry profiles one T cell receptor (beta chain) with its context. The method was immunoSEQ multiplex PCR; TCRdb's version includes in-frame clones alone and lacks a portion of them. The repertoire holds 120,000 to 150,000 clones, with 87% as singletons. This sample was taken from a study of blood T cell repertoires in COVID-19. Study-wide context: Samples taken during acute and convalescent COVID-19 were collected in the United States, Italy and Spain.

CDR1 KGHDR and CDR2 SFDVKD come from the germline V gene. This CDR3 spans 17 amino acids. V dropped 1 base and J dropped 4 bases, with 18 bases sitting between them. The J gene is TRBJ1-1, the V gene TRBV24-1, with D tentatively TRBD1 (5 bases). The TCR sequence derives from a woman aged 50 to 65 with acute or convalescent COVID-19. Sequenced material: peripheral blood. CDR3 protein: CATSDFRGGSPVTEAFF. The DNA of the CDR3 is TGTGCCACCAGTGATTTCCGGGGCGGGAGCCCCGTCACTGAAGCTTTCTTT.